This TCR beta chain is from a study of blood T cell repertoires in COVID-19. The wider study: Spain, Italy and the United States supplied samples that represented acute and convalescent COVID-19. T cells, B-cell-depleted T cells, or PBMCs supplied cDNA or gDNA.

The table came from immunoSEQ multiplex PCR; TCRdb's copy has only in-frame clones and leaves some out. This table holds more than 150,000 clones, 80% found once. CDR1 GTSNPN and CDR2 SVGIG come from the germline V gene (reference sequence). The CDR3 is made up of 12 amino acids. Participant ages covered roughly 18 to 89 years across 25 or so US areas. Participants' reported clinical history set cohort assignment. The chain employs TRBV30 and TRBJ2-7, with 8 bases lining up with TRBD1. The TCR originated in a man between 60 and 75 years old who had been exposed to COVID-19. Sequenced sample: PBMCs or T cells enriched from blood (not recorded which). The CDR3 sequence: CAGTGISYEQYF. The CDR3 DNA sequence: TGTGCAGGGACAGGAATCTCCTACGAGCAGTACTTC.